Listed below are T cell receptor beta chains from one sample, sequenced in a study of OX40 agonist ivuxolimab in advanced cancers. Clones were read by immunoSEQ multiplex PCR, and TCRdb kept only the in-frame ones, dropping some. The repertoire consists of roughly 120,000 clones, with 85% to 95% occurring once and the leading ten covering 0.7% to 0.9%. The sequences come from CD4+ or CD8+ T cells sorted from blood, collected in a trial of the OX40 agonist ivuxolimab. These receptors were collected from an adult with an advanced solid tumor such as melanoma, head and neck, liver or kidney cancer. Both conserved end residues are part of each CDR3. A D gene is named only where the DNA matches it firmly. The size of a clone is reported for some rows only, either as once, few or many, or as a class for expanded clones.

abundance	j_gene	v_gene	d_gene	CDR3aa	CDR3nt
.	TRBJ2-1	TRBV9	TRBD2	CASSPTGTSGYNEQFF	TGTGCCAGCAGCCCAACCGGGACTAGCGGTTACAATGAGCAGTTCTTC
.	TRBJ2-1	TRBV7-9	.	CASGWGISYNEQFF	TGTGCCTCAGGGTGGGGGATCTCCTACAATGAGCAGTTCTTC
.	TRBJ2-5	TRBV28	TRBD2	CASSLGTSGSVETQYF	TGTGCCAGCAGTCTGGGGACTAGCGGGAGTGTGGAGACCCAGTACTTC
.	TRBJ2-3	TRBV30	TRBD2	CAWSRAGKTDTQYF	TGTGCCTGGTCCAGAGCGGGGAAGACAGATACGCAGTATTTT
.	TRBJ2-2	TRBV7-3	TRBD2	CASSLGTSGIDTGELFF	TGTGCCAGCAGCTTAGGGACTAGCGGGATAGACACCGGGGAGCTGTTTTTT
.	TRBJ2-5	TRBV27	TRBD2	CASRRLAGETQYF	TGTGCCAGCAGAAGGCTAGCGGGAGAGACCCAGTACTTC
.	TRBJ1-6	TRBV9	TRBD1	CASSGTGGNSPLHF	TGTGCCAGCAGCGGGACAGGAGGGAATTCACCCCTCCACTTT
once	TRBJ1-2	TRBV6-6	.	CASSYSGGVGYTF	TGTGCCAGCAGTTACTCGGGGGGAGTCGGCTACACCTTC
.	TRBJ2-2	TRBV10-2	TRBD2	CASSAGLAGTGELFF	TGCGCCAGCAGTGCGGGACTAGCGGGAACCGGGGAGCTGTTTTTT
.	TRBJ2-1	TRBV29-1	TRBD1	CSASFGQGGNEQFF	TGCAGCGCCAGTTTTGGACAGGGTGGGAATGAGCAGTTCTTC
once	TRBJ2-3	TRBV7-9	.	CASSPIRATQYF	TGTGCCAGCAGCCCGATAAGGGCTACGCAGTATTTT
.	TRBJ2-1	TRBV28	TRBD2	CASRGNGRAQNYNEQFF	TGTGCCAGCAGAGGTAACGGGAGGGCCCAAAACTACAATGAGCAGTTCTTC
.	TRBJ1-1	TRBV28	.	CASSAPGLPGTEAFF	TGTGCCAGCAGCGCTCCGGGACTCCCGGGCACTGAAGCTTTCTTT
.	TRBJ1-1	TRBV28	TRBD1	CASSFGPGTGGMNTEAFF	TGTGCCAGCAGTTTTGGGCCGGGGACAGGGGGAATGAACACTGAAGCTTTCTTT
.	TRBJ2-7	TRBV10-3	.	CAIRRGDEQYF	TGTGCCATCAGGAGGGGGGACGAGCAGTACTTC
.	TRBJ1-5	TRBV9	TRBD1	CASSSNAGGSQPQHF	TGTGCCAGCAGCTCCAACGCAGGGGGTAGCCAGCCCCAGCATTTT
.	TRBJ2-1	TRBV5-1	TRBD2	CASSLLAGVLYNEQFF	TGCGCCAGCAGCCTACTAGCGGGAGTTCTCTACAATGAGCAGTTCTTC
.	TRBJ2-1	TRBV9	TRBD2	CASSADGTRGFLF	TGTGCCAGCAGCGCAGACGGGACTAGGGGGTTTCTCTTC
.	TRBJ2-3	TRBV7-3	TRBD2	CASSLAGTSGSTDTQYF	TGTGCCAGCAGCTTAGCCGGGACTAGCGGGAGTACAGATACGCAGTATTTT
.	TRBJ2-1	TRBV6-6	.	CASSYSAGYNEQFF	TGTGCCAGCAGTTACTCGGCGGGGTACAATGAGCAGTTCTTC
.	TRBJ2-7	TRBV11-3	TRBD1	CASSFRDRGRDEQYF	TGTGCCAGCAGCTTCCGGGACAGGGGGCGGGACGAGCAGTACTTC
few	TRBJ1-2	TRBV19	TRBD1	CASSTTGGAGYTF	TGTGCCAGTAGTACCACAGGGGGCGCGGGCTACACCTTC
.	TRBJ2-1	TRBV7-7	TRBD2	CASSLEREGEQFF	TGTGCTAGCAGCTTGGAGCGGGAAGGTGAGCAGTTCTTC
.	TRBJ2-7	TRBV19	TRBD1	CASSTARDRPYEQYF	TGTGCCAGTAGTACCGCCCGGGACAGGCCGTACGAGCAGTACTTC
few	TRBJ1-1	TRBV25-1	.	CASTEGRGFMNTEAFF	TGTGCCAGCACCGAAGGGCGGGGTTTCATGAACACTGAAGCTTTCTTT
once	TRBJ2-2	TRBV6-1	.	CASARPENTGELFF	TGTGCCAGCGCGAGGCCTGAGAACACCGGGGAGCTGTTTTTT
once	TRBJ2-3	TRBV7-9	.	CASSLARGGTDTQYF	TGTGCCAGCAGCTTAGCCAGGGGTGGCACAGATACGCAGTATTTT
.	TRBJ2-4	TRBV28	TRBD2	CASSLLAGGTRNIQYF	TGTGCCAGCAGTTTATTAGCGGGAGGGACAAGAAACATTCAGTACTTC
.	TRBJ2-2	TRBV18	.	CASSPTGGSDTGELFF	TGTGCCAGCTCACCCACTGGGGGTTCCGACACCGGGGAGCTGTTTTTT
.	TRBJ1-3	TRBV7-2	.	CASSPWTANSGNTIYF	TGTGCCAGCAGCCCCTGGACAGCCAACTCTGGAAACACCATATATTTT
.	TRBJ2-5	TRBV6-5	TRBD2	CASSYRTRWETQYF	TGTGCCAGCAGTTACAGGACTAGGTGGGAGACCCAGTACTTC
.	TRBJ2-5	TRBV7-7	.	CASSLGRQGGPQETQYF	TGTGCTAGCAGCTTAGGTCGTCAGGGAGGCCCCCAAGAGACCCAGTACTTC
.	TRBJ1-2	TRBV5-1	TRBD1	CASSLEGTGGRGYTF	TGCGCCAGCAGCTTGGAAGGTACAGGGGGTAGAGGCTACACCTTC
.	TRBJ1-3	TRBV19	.	CATGQSSGNTIYF	TGTGCCACCGGACAGAGCTCTGGAAACACCATATATTTT